This is a list of T cell receptor beta chains from one sample in a study of regulatory T cells in long-lasting Graves disease. TCRdb processed the multiplex PCR reads anew with MiXCR; each CDR3 protein has one entry. The profile shows about 240,000 distinct CDR3 sequences, around 20% of them singletons. The starting material was peripheral blood mononuclear cells (PBMCs), obtained at new diagnosis, from a patient treated with antithyroid drugs. Source of these receptors: a female donor with Graves disease. Both conserved end residues are part of each CDR3. A D gene is named only where the DNA matches it firmly. Size is stated for part of the rows, as once, few or many counts, or as a class when the clone is expanded.

abundance: many
d_gene: -
j_gene: TRBJ2-7
v_gene: TRBV5-1
CDR3nt: TGCGCCAGCAGCTTCAACTACGAGCAGTACTTC
CDR3aa: CASSFNYEQYF

abundance: many
d_gene: -
j_gene: TRBJ1-1
v_gene: TRBV4-1
CDR3nt: TGCGCCAGCAGCCCACAGGGCCACACTGAAGCTTTCTTT
CDR3aa: CASSPQGHTEAFF

abundance: many
d_gene: -
j_gene: TRBJ2-5
v_gene: TRBV3-1
CDR3nt: TGTGCCAGCAGCCCTGGCAGGGAGGAGACCCAGTACTTC
CDR3aa: CASSPGREETQYF

abundance: many
d_gene: -
j_gene: TRBJ1-2
v_gene: TRBV20-1
CDR3nt: TGCAGTGCTACCCCAGGGGATTCCTATGGCTACACCTTC
CDR3aa: CSATPGDSYGYTF

abundance: -
d_gene: TRBD2
j_gene: TRBJ2-7
v_gene: TRBV7-2
CDR3nt: TGTGCCAGCAGCCGCGCCCTAGCGGGGGGGTACGAGCAGTACTTC
CDR3aa: CASSRALAGGYEQYF

abundance: -
d_gene: TRBD1
j_gene: TRBJ1-2
v_gene: TRBV7-8
CDR3nt: TGTGCCAGCAGCTTAGAGGTACAGGGGGTCGGCTACACCTTC
CDR3aa: CASSLEVQGVGYTF

abundance: few
d_gene: -
j_gene: TRBJ1-1
v_gene: TRBV19
CDR3nt: TGTGCCAGTAGTCGTACGATGACAACTGAAGCTTTCTTT
CDR3aa: CASSRTMTTEAFF

abundance: many
d_gene: -
j_gene: TRBJ2-7
v_gene: TRBV2
CDR3nt: TGTGCCAGCAGTGAACCCGTCGTCGAGCAGTACTTC
CDR3aa: CASSEPVVEQYF

abundance: many
d_gene: TRBD1
j_gene: TRBJ1-2
v_gene: TRBV7-2
CDR3nt: TGTGCCAGCAGCCCAGGACAGGGTAGGGGCTACACCTTC
CDR3aa: CASSPGQGRGYTF

abundance: many
d_gene: TRBD1
j_gene: TRBJ1-4
v_gene: TRBV6-1
CDR3nt: TGTGCCAGCAGGGGGACAGGGGATGAAAAACTGTTTTTT
CDR3aa: CASRGTGDEKLFF

abundance: -
d_gene: TRBD2
j_gene: TRBJ2-2
v_gene: TRBV20-1
CDR3nt: TGCAGTGCCCCTCATAGCGGGACGTCCGGGGAGCTGTTTTTT
CDR3aa: CSAPHSGTSGELFF

abundance: many
d_gene: -
j_gene: TRBJ1-4
v_gene: TRBV7-8
CDR3nt: TGTGCCAGCAGCTTAAATGCCGGGTCGCTTGGTGAAAAACTGTTTTTT
CDR3aa: CASSLNAGSLGEKLFF

abundance: few
d_gene: -
j_gene: TRBJ2-1
v_gene: TRBV24-1
CDR3nt: TGTGCCACCAGAATAGCTGGTTCGGCGGAGCAGTTCTTC
CDR3aa: CATRIAGSAEQFF

abundance: -
d_gene: TRBD1
j_gene: TRBJ1-1
v_gene: TRBV30
CDR3nt: TGTGCCTGGGCCGGGACAGACAATGAAGCTTTCTTT
CDR3aa: CAWAGTDNEAFF

abundance: many
d_gene: -
j_gene: TRBJ2-7
v_gene: TRBV28
CDR3nt: TGTGCCAGCAGCCAAACGCACAAAGAACCGTACGAGCAGTACTTC
CDR3aa: CASSQTHKEPYEQYF

abundance: -
d_gene: -
j_gene: TRBJ2-5
v_gene: TRBV3-1
CDR3nt: TGTGCCAGCAGCCAAGACACTAGAGGGGCCCAGTACTTC
CDR3aa: CASSQDTRGAQYF

abundance: many
d_gene: -
j_gene: TRBJ2-5
v_gene: TRBV5-6
CDR3nt: TGTGCCAGCAGCAGGTATGGAGGGAACCAAGAGACCCAGTACTTC
CDR3aa: CASSRYGGNQETQYF

abundance: many
d_gene: -
j_gene: TRBJ2-2
v_gene: TRBV2
CDR3nt: TGTGCCAGCAGTGTTACGGGAAGGGCCGGGGAGCTGTTTTTT
CDR3aa: CASSVTGRAGELFF

abundance: -
d_gene: TRBD2
j_gene: TRBJ2-1
v_gene: TRBV20-1
CDR3nt: TGCAGTGCTATAGCGGGGGGGCCGATGGATGAGCAGTTCTTC
CDR3aa: CSAIAGGPMDEQFF

abundance: once
d_gene: -
j_gene: TRBJ1-1
v_gene: TRBV12-3/TRBV12-4
CDR3nt: TGTGCCAGCAGTTTCTCCAGGGCTTTTTCCACTGAAGCTTTCTTT
CDR3aa: CASSFSRAFSTEAFF

abundance: few
d_gene: -
j_gene: TRBJ2-3
v_gene: TRBV19
CDR3nt: TGTGCCAGTAGTATGTGGGGTCGACAAAGTTCGGATACGCAGTATTTT
CDR3aa: CASSMWGRQSSDTQYF

abundance: many
d_gene: -
j_gene: TRBJ2-3
v_gene: TRBV29-1
CDR3nt: TGCAGCGTTGAGGCCCGGGGGCAGTCAGATACGCAGTATTTT
CDR3aa: CSVEARGQSDTQYF

abundance: many
d_gene: -
j_gene: TRBJ1-1
v_gene: TRBV19
CDR3nt: TGTGCCAGTAGTACCCTGATGAACACTGAAGCTTTCTTT
CDR3aa: CASSTLMNTEAFF

abundance: -
d_gene: -
j_gene: TRBJ1-1
v_gene: TRBV5-1
CDR3nt: TGCGCCAGCAGCTTGGAACGGCGTGAAGCTTTCTTT
CDR3aa: CASSLERREAFF

abundance: -
d_gene: -
j_gene: TRBJ1-2
v_gene: TRBV16
CDR3nt: TGTGCCAGCGGGGCCGTTACAGGGAATGGCTACACCTTC
CDR3aa: CASGAVTGNGYTF

abundance: few
d_gene: -
j_gene: TRBJ2-1
v_gene: TRBV7-8
CDR3nt: TGTGCCAGCAGTGGGGGCTATGAGCAGTTCTTC
CDR3aa: CASSGGYEQFF

abundance: many
d_gene: -
j_gene: TRBJ2-7
v_gene: TRBV11-1
CDR3nt: TGTGCCAGCAGTTGGATGGGGGCCGGCGAGCAGTACTTC
CDR3aa: CASSWMGAGEQYF

abundance: many
d_gene: TRBD2
j_gene: TRBJ2-1
v_gene: TRBV24-1
CDR3nt: TGTGCCACCAGTGAAGTTACTAGCGGGTTCGGGAATGGGCAGTTCTTC
CDR3aa: CATSEVTSGFGNGQFF

abundance: many
d_gene: TRBD1
j_gene: TRBJ1-2
v_gene: TRBV28
CDR3nt: TGTGCCAGCAGTTCGGACGTGAATCCGGGACAGGGTATGCCCGGGGGGGGCTACACCTTC
CDR3aa: CASSSDVNPGQGMPGGGYTF

abundance: many
d_gene: TRBD1
j_gene: TRBJ1-1
v_gene: TRBV7-9
CDR3nt: TGTGCCAGCAGAAGACAGGGAACGGACACTGAAGCTTTCTTT
CDR3aa: CASRRQGTDTEAFF

abundance: many
d_gene: TRBD1
j_gene: TRBJ1-4
v_gene: TRBV5-8
CDR3nt: TGTGCCAGCAGCCAGGGAGACAGGGCGGGCGAAAAACTGTTTTTT
CDR3aa: CASSQGDRAGEKLFF

abundance: many
d_gene: TRBD2
j_gene: TRBJ2-2
v_gene: TRBV7-7
CDR3nt: TGTGCCAGCAGCTTTGGGACTAGCGGGAGTTCCGGGGAGCTGTTTTTT
CDR3aa: CASSFGTSGSSGELFF

abundance: many
d_gene: -
j_gene: TRBJ1-4
v_gene: TRBV28
CDR3nt: TGTGCCAGCAGTGCCCTCGCACGAGCCCGGGGTGAAAAACTGTTTTTT
CDR3aa: CASSALARARGEKLFF